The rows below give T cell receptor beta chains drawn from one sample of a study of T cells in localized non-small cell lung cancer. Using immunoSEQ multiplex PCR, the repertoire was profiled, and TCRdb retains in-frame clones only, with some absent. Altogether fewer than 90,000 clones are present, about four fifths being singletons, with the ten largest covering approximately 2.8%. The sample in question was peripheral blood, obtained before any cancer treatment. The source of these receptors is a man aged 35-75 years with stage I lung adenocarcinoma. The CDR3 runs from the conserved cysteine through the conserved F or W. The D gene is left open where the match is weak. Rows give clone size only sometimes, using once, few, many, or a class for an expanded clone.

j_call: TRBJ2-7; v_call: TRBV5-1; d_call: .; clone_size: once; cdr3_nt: TGCGCCAGCAGCACTAGGGAAGGCCCCTACGAGCAGTACTTC; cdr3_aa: CASSTREGPYEQYF
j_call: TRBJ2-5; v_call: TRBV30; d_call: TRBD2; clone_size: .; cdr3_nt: TGTGCCGGGGAGCGGGGACACCAAGAGACCCAGTACTTC; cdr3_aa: CAGERGHQETQYF
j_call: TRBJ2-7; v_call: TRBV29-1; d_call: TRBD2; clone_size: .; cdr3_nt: TGCAGCGTTGAAGCGGCTAGCGGCCCAACCTACGAGCAGTACTTC; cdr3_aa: CSVEAASGPTYEQYF
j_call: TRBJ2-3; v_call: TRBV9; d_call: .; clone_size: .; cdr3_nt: TGTGCCAGCAGCGGTTTTACAGATACGCAGTATTTT; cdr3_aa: CASSGFTDTQYF
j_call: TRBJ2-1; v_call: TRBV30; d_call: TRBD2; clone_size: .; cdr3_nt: TGTGCCGCCACGGGGCTGACTAGCGGATACAATGAGCAGTTCTTC; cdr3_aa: CAATGLTSGYNEQFF
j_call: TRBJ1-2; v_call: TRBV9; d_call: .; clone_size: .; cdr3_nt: TGTGCCAGCAGCGTGAGAATAAACAGCGCTAACTATGGCTACACCTTC; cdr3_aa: CASSVRINSANYGYTF
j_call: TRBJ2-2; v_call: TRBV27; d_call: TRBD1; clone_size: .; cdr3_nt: TGTGCCAGCAGTTCCGGGACAGGGACCGGGGAGCTGTTTTTT; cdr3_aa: CASSSGTGTGELFF
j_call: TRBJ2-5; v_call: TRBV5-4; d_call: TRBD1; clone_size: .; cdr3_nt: TGTGCCAGCAGCCCATCAAGGACAGGCGGCGGAGAGACCCAGTACTTC; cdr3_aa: CASSPSRTGGGETQYF
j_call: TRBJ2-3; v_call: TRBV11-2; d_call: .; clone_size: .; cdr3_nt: TGTGCCAGCAGCTTAGAGGCGGCGGGTTTGGATACGCAGTATTTT; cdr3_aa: CASSLEAAGLDTQYF
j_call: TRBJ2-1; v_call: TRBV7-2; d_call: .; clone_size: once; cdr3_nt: TGTGCCAGCAGCCTAACTCGCCTGGACAATGAGCAGTTCTTC; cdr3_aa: CASSLTRLDNEQFF
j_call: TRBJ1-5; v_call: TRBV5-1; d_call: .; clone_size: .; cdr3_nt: TGCGCCAGCAGCCTGGAGATCAATCAGCCCCAGCATTTT; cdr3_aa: CASSLEINQPQHF
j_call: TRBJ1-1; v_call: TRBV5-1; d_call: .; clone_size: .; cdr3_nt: TGCGCCAGCAGCTTCGGATTGAACACTGAAGCTTTCTTT; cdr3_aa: CASSFGLNTEAFF
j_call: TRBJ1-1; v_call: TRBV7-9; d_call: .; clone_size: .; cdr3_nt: TGTGCCAGCAGCTTAGGGGGTCGTACCACTGAAGCTTTCTTT; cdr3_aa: CASSLGGRTTEAFF
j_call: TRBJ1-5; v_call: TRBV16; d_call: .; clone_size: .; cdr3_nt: TGTGCCAGCAGCCATGGGTTAGGTCAGCCCCAGCATTTT; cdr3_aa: CASSHGLGQPQHF
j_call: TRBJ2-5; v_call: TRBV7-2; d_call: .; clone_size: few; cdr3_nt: TGTGCCAGCAGCGCCCAACAGGGAGAGACCCAGTACTTC; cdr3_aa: CASSAQQGETQYF
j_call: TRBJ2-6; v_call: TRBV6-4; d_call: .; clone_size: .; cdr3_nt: TGTGCCAGCAGTAATATAGGCTCTGGGGCCAACGTCCTGACTTTC; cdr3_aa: CASSNIGSGANVLTF
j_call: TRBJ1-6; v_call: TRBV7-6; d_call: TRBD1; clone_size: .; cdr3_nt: TGTGCCAGCAGCTTAGGGCACTCCGGGACAGCAAATTCACCCCTCCACTTT; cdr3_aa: CASSLGHSGTANSPLHF
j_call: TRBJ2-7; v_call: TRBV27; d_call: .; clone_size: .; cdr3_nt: TGTGCCAGCAGTACCGGGACGCCGGGGGAGCAGTACTTC; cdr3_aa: CASSTGTPGEQYF
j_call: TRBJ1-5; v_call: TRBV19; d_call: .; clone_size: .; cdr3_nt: TGTGCCAGTAGTATTAAACCAGGACGGATAAATCAGCCCCAGCATTTT; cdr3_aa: CASSIKPGRINQPQHF
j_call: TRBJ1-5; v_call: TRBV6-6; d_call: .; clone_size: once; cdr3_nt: TGTGCCAGCAAAGAGTCTGCGACCTTCAATCAGCCCCAGCATTTT; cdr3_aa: CASKESATFNQPQHF
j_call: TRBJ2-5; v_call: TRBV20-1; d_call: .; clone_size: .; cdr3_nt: TGCAGTGCCAATGGCAAAGAGACCCAGTACTTC; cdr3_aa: CSANGKETQYF
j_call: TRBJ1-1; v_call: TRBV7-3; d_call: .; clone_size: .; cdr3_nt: TGTGCCAGCAGCTTAAAGGCAGGGATGAACTTTGAGGCTTTCTTT; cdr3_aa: CASSLKAGMNFEAFF
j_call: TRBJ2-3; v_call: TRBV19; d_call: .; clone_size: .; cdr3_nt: TGTGCCAGTAGTCTCCGGGACGGGGACACGGATACGCAGTATTTT; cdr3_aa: CASSLRDGDTDTQYF
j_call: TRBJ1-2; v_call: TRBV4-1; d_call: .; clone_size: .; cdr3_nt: TGCGCCAGCAGCCAAGCCCAGGGTGGAGGCTACACCTTC; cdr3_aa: CASSQAQGGGYTF
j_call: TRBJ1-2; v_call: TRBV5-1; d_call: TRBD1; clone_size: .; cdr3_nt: TGCGCCAGCAGAGAACAGGGGCCCTATGGCTACACCTTC; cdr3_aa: CASREQGPYGYTF
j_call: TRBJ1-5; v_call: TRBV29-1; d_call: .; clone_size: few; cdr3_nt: TGCAGCGTTGGGGAAGACACGGCCGGGCCCCAGCATTTT; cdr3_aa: CSVGEDTAGPQHF
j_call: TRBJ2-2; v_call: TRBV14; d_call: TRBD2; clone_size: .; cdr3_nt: TGTGCCAGCAGCCAAGATCCCGGGAGGCTTAACACCGGGGAGCTGTTTTTT; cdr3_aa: CASSQDPGRLNTGELFF
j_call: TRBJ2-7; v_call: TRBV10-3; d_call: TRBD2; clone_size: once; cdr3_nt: TGTGCCATCAGTGGATCAGCGGGGGGCGCCTCCTACGAGCAGTACTTC; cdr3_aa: CAISGSAGGASYEQYF
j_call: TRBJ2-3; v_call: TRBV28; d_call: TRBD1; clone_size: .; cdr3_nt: TGTGCCAGCAGTCCCGACAGGGGGGGGACAGATACGCAGTATTTT; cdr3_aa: CASSPDRGGTDTQYF
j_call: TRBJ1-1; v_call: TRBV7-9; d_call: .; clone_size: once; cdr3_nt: TGTGCCAGCAGCCCCTTCAGCCAGGGCTCCACTGAAGCTTTCTTT; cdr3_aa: CASSPFSQGSTEAFF